The present TCR beta chain was sequenced within a study of blood T cells in healthy people across ages. This clonotype was seen a handful of times. Germline CDR1 SQVTM, CDR2 ANQGSEA. CDR3 length equals 12 residues. V lost 4 bases, J lost 1 base, and 7 bases lay in between. The second PCR ran roughly 6 to 11 cycles with a sample-barcoded 5' primer and J-beta primers. Each CDR3 protein is one row after TCRdb ran MiXCR on the 5' RACE reads. The sample records 750,000 to 950,000 distinct CDR3 sequences, around 29% being singletons. The same sample was also used in a study of T cells of mothers and their children. That study adds: Donors were three healthy Caucasian mothers and their six children.

The chain joins TRBV29-1 to TRBJ1-1; D is uncertain. The sequencing sample was made of blood. This TCR was recovered from a woman in her forties in good health. The CDR3 nucleotides are TGCAGCGTTGTTTACGGGAACACTGAAGCTTTCTTT. Protein: CSVVYGNTEAFF.